The 4 T cell receptor beta chains listed next were all sequenced from one sample in a study of CD8 T cells in ankylosing spondylitis. TCRdb reanalysed the 5' RACE reads using MiXCR and keeps one entry per CDR3 protein. The profile shows 150,000 to 200,000 distinct CDR3 sequences, approximately 18% of them singletons. Sequencing was done on a sample of blood, either unsorted or a sorted T cell fraction (not recorded which). The receptor set was obtained from a male donor aged 5 to 30 with ankylosing spondylitis or in good health (not recorded which).

This clonotype was counted at least ten times. The chain links TRBV4-3 to TRBJ2-1, with D tentatively TRBD1 or TRBD2 (5 bases each). The germline V gene has CDR1 LGHNA and CDR2 YSLEER. Trimming cost V 8 bases and J 1 base, with 12 bases left between them. The CDR3 extends over 14 amino acids. CDR3 in DNA: TGCGCCAGCTCTCCTGGGGGATCCTACAATGAGCAGTTCTTC. This gives the protein CASSPGGSYNEQFF.

This clonotype was counted only a few times. J is TRBJ2-3 and V is TRBV6-1; TRBD1 or TRBD2 may be the D gene (5 bases each). The CDR3 runs to 15 residues. V gave up 6 bases and J gave up 0 bases, with 13 bases separating them. Germline CDR1 reads MNHNS; CDR2 reads SASEGT. CDR3 amino acids: CASSPPGPSTDTQYF. In DNA form, the CDR3 reads TGTGCCAGCAGCCCCCCGGGACCCAGCACAGATACGCAGTATTTT.

The genes are TRBV20-1 and TRBJ2-1; TRBD2 aligns across 10 bases. V lost 3 bases, J lost 3 bases, and 5 bases stayed unmatched. The CDR3 contains 15 residues. The germline gives CDR1 DFQATT, CDR2 SNEGSKA (reference sequence). CDR3 coding DNA: TGCAGTGCTAGGGCCACTAGCGGGATCTACAATGAGCAGTTCTTC. It translates to CSARATSGIYNEQFF.

This clonotype appeared a few times. The V call is TRBV6-5, the J call TRBJ2-4, with TRBD1 matching 11 bases. The J segment lost 6 bases and the V segment lost 4 bases, leaving 14 bases of the junction unmatched. CDR1 is MNHEY and CDR2 is SVGAGI in the germline V gene. The length of the CDR3 is 18 residues. The CDR3 loop is CASSFSTGTGGWPNIQYF. The CDR3 region has the DNA TGTGCCAGCAGTTTTTCGACCGGGACAGGGGGGTGGCCAAACATTCAGTACTTC.